This record looks at one T cell receptor (beta chain) sequence and its context. Germline CDR1 SGDLS, CDR2 YYNGEE. V lost 4 bases and J lost 9, with 17 bases in between. The CDR3 is 14 residues long. The record originates from a study of blood T cell repertoires in COVID-19. Whole-study context: Samples came from the United States, Italy and Spain, spanning acute and convalescent COVID-19. T cells, B-cell-depleted T cells, or PBMCs supplied cDNA or gDNA.

As handled by the study authors: Reference gene primer amplification yielded estimated nucleated cell counts. Only in-frame clones appear in the TCRdb table, and some are missing; sequencing was by immunoSEQ multiplex PCR. V and J calls and clone size come straight from that table; D and trimming were deduced from the DNA. The sample contains about 140,000 clones, about 80% of which appear only once. This clonotype was sampled from a human donor in a cohort sampled during active COVID-19. Sequencing was done on a sample of peripheral blood. This chain joins TRBV9 and TRBJ1-5; D not certain. The CDR3, as DNA: TGTGCCAGCAGCCCTACGGGCCTCGAGGGGCCCCAGCATTTT. The encoded protein is CASSPTGLEGPQHF.